These 8 T cell receptor beta chains originate from one sample sequenced in a study of CD8+ T cells in alopecia areata. Once RNA had been extracted, it was reverse transcribed into cDNA to act as the sequencing template. Sequenced by immunoSEQ multiplex PCR; TCRdb stores in-frame clones only, minus some. This sample carries some 240,000 clones, roughly 56% of them seen once, and the ten largest clones take roughly 1.5%. Noted treatment: oral pan-JAK inhibitor, 5-10 mg twice daily. The source material was CD4+ T cells sorted from blood, sampled at week 4, from a patient treated with tofacitinib. The source is a human donor with alopecia areata.

The rearrangement joins TRBV29-1 to TRBJ1-2; D ambiguous. The CDR3 is made up of 11 amino acids. Between the trimmed V and J ends, which lost 4 bases and 4 bases, there was a span of 7 bases. Germline values: CDR1 SQVTM, CDR2 ANQGSEA. The chain's CDR3 is CSVGWGYGYTF. CDR3 coding DNA: TGCAGCGTTGGATGGGGCTATGGCTACACCTTC.

As concerns this clone: The same CDR3 is also encoded by other DNA sequences in this sample. The rearrangement uses TRBV29-1 and TRBJ1-1; 8 nucleotides align to TRBD1. The CDR3 is 13 amino acids. CDR1 is SQVTM and CDR2 is ANQGSEA in the germline V gene. The J segment lost 1 base and the V segment lost 7 bases, leaving 5 bases of the junction unmatched. CDR3 nucleotide sequence: TGCAGCGGATCCGGGACAGGGAACACTGAAGCTTTCTTT. Protein product: CSGSGTGNTEAFF.

J is TRBJ2-5 and V is TRBV10-3; possible D gene TRBD1, 6 bases. Between the trimmed V and J ends, which lost 7 bases and 1 base, there was a span of 10 bases. The CDR3 totals 13 residues. Germline lookup yields CDR1 ENHRY and CDR2 SYGVKD. CDR3: CAITDRLQETQYF. CDR3 nucleotides: TGTGCCATCACCGACAGGCTCCAAGAGACCCAGTACTTC.

As DNA, the CDR3 is TGTGCCTGGAGTCTAGCGGGGCTCAATGAGCAGTTCTTC. Translation: CAWSLAGLNEQFF. This sequence joins TRBV30 and TRBJ2-1; 9 positions match TRBD2. Germline loops: CDR1 GTSNPN, CDR2 SVGIG (reference sequence). V trimming: 2 bases; J trimming: 6 bases; junction bases outside the gene matches: 2. This CDR3 spans 13 amino acids.

The genes are TRBV14 and TRBJ2-1; tentatively, D is TRBD1 (6 bases). The CDR3 consists of 14 residues. Trimming left V 2 bases short and J 5 bases short, with 10 bases between. CDR1 is SGHDN and CDR2 is FVKESK in the germline V gene. In nucleotides, the CDR3 is TGTGCCAGCAGCCAATTAAACAGGGACAATGAGCAGTTCTTC. Protein sequence: CASSQLNRDNEQFF.

The V gene is TRBV4-3, the J gene TRBJ2-1; tentatively, D is TRBD1 (6 bases). Per the germline V gene, CDR1 is LGHNA and CDR2 is YSLEER. The germline V and J ends were trimmed by 4 bases and 5 bases, with 24 bases remaining between them. The CDR3 length is 18 residues. CDR3 DNA: TGCGCCAGCAGCCCACTTATATTGGGGTTACAGGGCCACAATGAGCAGTTCTTC. Its translation is CASSPLILGLQGHNEQFF.

The chain recombines TRBV9 with TRBJ2-3; D possibly uses TRBD1 or TRBD2 (5 bases each). Germline V CDR1 and CDR2: SGDLS, YYNGEE. CDR3 length: 15 amino acids. V lost 3 bases and J 3 bases, leaving 14 bases between the germline ends. Written as DNA, the CDR3 is TGTGCCAGCAGCGAGGGGACCCACAGAACAGATACGCAGTATTTT. Its protein product is CASSEGTHRTDTQYF.

The chain employs TRBV4-1 and TRBJ2-1, with D possibly matching TRBD2 (7 bases). The length of the CDR3 is 15 residues. From germline, CDR1 is MGHRA and CDR2 YSYEKL. Trimming shortened V by 5 bases and J by 12 bases, and 23 bases separated the two germline ends. The CDR3 sequence is CASSVIISRGGRQFF. Here the CDR3 DNA reads TGCGCCAGCAGCGTTATTATTTCGAGGGGGGGGCGGCAGTTCTTC.